This passage covers 18 T cell receptor beta chains from one sample sequenced in a study of beta chain features in type 1 diabetes. Every isolated RNA sample was fully reverse transcribed, so sequencing captured expressed TCRB transcripts. Sequenced by immunoSEQ multiplex PCR; TCRdb stores in-frame clones only, minus some. The sample lists about 360,000 clones, roughly 12% occurring once. The source material was naive CD4+ T cells from blood. These receptors were taken from a man aged 18 to 30 in good health.

This clone was counted between two and nine times. This rearrangement joins TRBV15 to TRBJ2-7, with 13 nucleotides matching TRBD2. The CDR3 extends over 15 amino acids. Trimming removed 4 bases from V and 3 bases from J; junction bases left unmatched: 3. In germline, CDR1 is LNHNV, CDR2 YYDKDF (reference sequence). CDR3 sequence: CATSKLAGGVYEQYF. The CDR3 nucleotides read TGTGCCACCAGCAAACTAGCGGGAGGGGTCTACGAGCAGTACTTC.

The chain has TRBV4-2 and TRBJ2-1; 10 bases match TRBD2. This CDR3 comprises 17 residues. The germline V gene has CDR1 LGHNA and CDR2 YNFKEQ. V lost 2 bases to trimming and J lost 8 bases; unmatched junction nucleotides: 12. CDR3 residues: CASSQLPLAGGIDEQFF. CDR3 DNA: TGTGCCAGCAGCCAATTACCTTTAGCGGGAGGTATTGATGAGCAGTTCTTC.

This clone came up a few times. This chain connects TRBV5-4 to TRBJ2-1, with TRBD2 matching over 7 bases. This CDR3 has 16 residues. J lost 4 bases, V lost 3 bases, and 10 bases had no gene match. Looked up from germline, CDR1 is SGHNT and CDR2 is YYREEE (reference sequence). This CDR3 reads CASSSITGTKYNEQFF. The CDR3, as DNA: TGTGCCAGCAGCTCTATTACCGGGACTAAATACAATGAGCAGTTCTTC.

This clone was seen only a few times. The V and J genes are TRBV18 and TRBJ2-5; possibly TRBD1 for D (5 bases). The CDR3 has 14 amino acids. Germline CDR1 and CDR2: KGHSH and LQKENI. V lost 3 bases and J 3 bases, leaving 11 bases between the germline ends. CDR3 region: CASSPGAAEETQYF. As DNA, the CDR3 is TGTGCCAGCTCACCTGGGGCAGCCGAAGAGACCCAGTACTTC.

The V gene is TRBV7-2, the J gene TRBJ2-7; no definite D call. Trimming removed 1 base from V and 4 bases from J, with 14 bases in between. There are 15 residues in the CDR3. Germline V gene sequence: CDR1 SGHTA, CDR2 FQGNSA. Written as DNA, the CDR3 is TGTGCCAGCAGCTTAGATGTTCAAGCCTTATACGAGCAGTACTTC. This translates into CASSLDVQALYEQYF. Full variable domain (outside the CDR3, taken from reference TRBV7-2 and TRBJ2-7): GAGVSQSPSNKVTEKGKDVELRCDPISGHTALYWYRQSLGQGLEFLIYFQGNSAPDKSGLPSDRFSAERTGGSVSTLTIQRTQQEDSAVYLCASSLDVQALYEQYFGPGTRLTVT.

The chain carries TRBV5-4 and TRBJ2-5; 7 bases line up with TRBD1. J lost 1 base, V lost 4 bases, and 7 bases had no gene match. Germline V gene sequence: CDR1 SGHNT, CDR2 YYREEE (reference sequence). This CDR3 has 15 amino acids. The DNA of the CDR3 is TGTGCCAGCAGCCCCTCGACAGGGCTCCAAGAGACCCAGTACTTC. Amino acid sequence: CASSPSTGLQETQYF.

The sample holds a few counts of this clone. This sequence joins TRBV5-6 and TRBJ2-1; TRBD2 aligns across 14 bases. There are 18 residues in the CDR3. Germline V gene data show CDR1 as SGHDT and CDR2 as YYEEEE. With 4 bases clipped from V and 8 bases from J, the junction kept 14 bases outside the gene matches. The CDR3 bases are TGTGCCAGCAGCGCATTTCTGACTAGCGGGAGGGGTGCGGATGAGCAGTTCTTC. This sequence encodes CASSAFLTSGRGADEQFF. The entire variable domain, with the rest obtained from reference TRBV5-6 and TRBJ2-1, is as follows: DAGVTQSPTHLIKTRGQQVTLRCSPKSGHDTVSWYQQALGQGPQFIFQYYEEEERQRGNFPDRFSGHQFPNYSSELNVNALLLGDSALYLCASSAFLTSGRGADEQFFGPGTRLTVL.

This clone was seen only a few times. This chain links TRBV30 with TRBJ1-2, with D unresolved. Trimming removed 3 bases at V and 3 bases at J, with 17 bases between. CDR1 is GTSNPN and CDR2 is SVGIG in the germline V gene (reference sequence). The CDR3 extends over 15 amino acids. CDR3 bases: TGTGCCTGGAGCGAGGTGTCAGTCAGAGACTATGGCTACACCTTC. Translating gives CAWSEVSVRDYGYTF.

The chain recombines TRBV7-2 with TRBJ2-3, with 7 bases aligning to TRBD2. The CDR3 is 15 residues long. V shed 3 bases and J 1 base; nucleotides not matched to a gene: 4. Germline V lookup: CDR1 SGHTA, CDR2 FQGNSA. The CDR3 sequence: CASSLSGVRTDTQYF. CDR3 DNA sequence: TGTGCCAGCAGCTTGAGCGGGGTCCGCACAGATACGCAGTATTTT.

This clone occurred a few times. This chain uses TRBV7-9 with TRBJ1-1; no clear D gene. This CDR3 contains 13 residues. V was pared by 0 bases and J by 3 bases, with 5 bases between. In germline, CDR1 is SEHNR, CDR2 FQNEAQ (reference sequence). CDR3 DNA sequence: TGTGCCAGCAGCTTAGCATCCTACACTGAAGCTTTCTTT. Its protein product is CASSLASYTEAFF.

Here the CDR3 reads CSVVSGWGGYTF. CDR3 nucleotides: TGCAGCGTTGTTAGCGGTTGGGGGGGCTACACCTTC. The rearrangement links TRBV29-1 to TRBJ1-2; maybe TRBD1 (5 bases). This CDR3 is 12 amino acids long. Germline V CDR1 and CDR2: SQVTM, ANQGSEA. V lost 4 bases to trimming and J lost 8 bases, with 14 bases between them.

This chain joins TRBV9 and TRBJ2-5; D is possibly TRBD2 (6 bases). Trimming cost V 0 bases and J 1 base, with 13 bases left between them. There are 16 residues in the CDR3. Germline V lookup: CDR1 SGDLS, CDR2 YYNGEE. This chain's CDR3 is CASSVGGGVFQETQYF. The CDR3 DNA follows: TGTGCCAGCAGCGTAGGAGGAGGGGTCTTCCAAGAGACCCAGTACTTC.

V usage is TRBV30 and J usage is TRBJ1-2; TRBD1 is a possible D gene (6 bases). The CDR3 contains 14 residues. Germline V CDR1 and CDR2: GTSNPN, SVGIG (reference sequence). Deletions cut 1 base from V and 8 bases from J, with 17 bases between. The CDR3 bases are TGTGCCTGGAGTGCCGCTCGACAGGCGATCGGCTACACCTTC. This sequence encodes CAWSAARQAIGYTF.

This clone was counted ten times or more. CDR3 sequence: CASSQAGTGENYGYTF. The CDR3 DNA sequence: TGCGCCAGCAGCCAAGCCGGGACAGGGGAGAACTATGGCTACACCTTC. The chain recombines TRBV4-3 with TRBJ1-2, with 10 bases lining up with TRBD1. Trimming at V came to 1 base and at J to 2 bases, leaving 4 bases not matched to a gene. Germline CDR1 is LGHNA and CDR2 is YSLEER. This CDR3 spans 16 amino acids.

Only a few counts were recorded for this clone. This chain joins TRBV10-3 and TRBJ1-1; the D is unclear. The length of the CDR3 is 16 residues. Germline assignment: CDR1 ENHRY and CDR2 SYGVKD. V lost 6 bases to trimming and J lost 0 bases, with 17 bases between them. CDR3: CAISPQRPRMNTEAFF. The CDR3 nucleotides are TGTGCCATCAGCCCTCAGCGCCCAAGAATGAACACTGAAGCTTTCTTT.

The rearrangement joins TRBV28 to TRBJ2-5, with a tentative D call TRBD2 (5 bases). Trimming stripped 6 bases from V and 2 bases from J, with 7 bases between. Germline CDR1 is MDHEN and CDR2 is SYDVKM. The CDR3 totals 12 residues. CDR3 DNA: TGTGCCAGCAGACGGGGACAAGAGACCCAGTACTTC. The encoded protein is CASRRGQETQYF. The full variable domain, its missing parts supplied by reference TRBV28 and TRBJ2-5, is DVKVTQSSRYLVKRTGEKVFLECVQDMDHENMFWYRQDPGLGLRLIYFSYDVKMKEKGDIPEGYSVSREKKERFSLILESASTNQTSMYLCASRRGQETQYFGPGTRLLVL.

The V call is TRBV5-1, the J call TRBJ1-3; the D gene is possibly TRBD1 (6 bases). The V end was cut by 3 bases, the J end by 4 bases, with 14 bases between. Germline loops: CDR1 SGHRS, CDR2 YFSETQ. This CDR3 spans 15 amino acids. The CDR3 bases are TGCGCCAGCAGCTACTCCAGGGGCGGCGGAAACACCATATATTTT. Translated, it gives CASSYSRGGGNTIYF.

This clone was picked up a small number of times. The rearrangement joins TRBV7-8 to TRBJ1-2; the D gene is possibly TRBD1 (6 bases). Germline CDR1 SGHVS, CDR2 FQNEAQ. The CDR3 totals 12 residues. V was pared by 5 bases and J by 6 bases, with 10 bases between. The CDR3 spells CASSNTGNGYTF. CDR3 nucleotides: TGTGCCAGCAGCAATACAGGGAATGGCTACACCTTC.